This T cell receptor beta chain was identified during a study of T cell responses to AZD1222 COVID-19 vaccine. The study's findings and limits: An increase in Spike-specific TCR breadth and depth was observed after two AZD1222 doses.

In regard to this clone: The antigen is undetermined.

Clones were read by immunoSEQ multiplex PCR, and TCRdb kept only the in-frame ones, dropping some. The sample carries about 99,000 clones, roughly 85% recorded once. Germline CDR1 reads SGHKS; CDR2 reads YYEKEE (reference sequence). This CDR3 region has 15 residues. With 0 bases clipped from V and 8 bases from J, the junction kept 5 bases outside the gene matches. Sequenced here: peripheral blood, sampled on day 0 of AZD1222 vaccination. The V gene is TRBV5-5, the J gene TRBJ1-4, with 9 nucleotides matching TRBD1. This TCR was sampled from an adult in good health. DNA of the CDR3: TGTGCCAGCAGCTTGGGCCGGGACAGGGTCGAAAAACTGTTTTTT. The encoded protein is CASSLGRDRVEKLFF.